This paragraph reports one T cell receptor (beta chain). The ends were cut back, 4 bases at V and 0 bases at J, with 11 bases in the middle. Germline assignment: CDR1 SGHDT and CDR2 YYEEEE. The CDR3 loop spans 15 amino acids. This record comes from a study of blood T cell repertoires in COVID-19. About the research overall: COVID-19 samples from acute and convalescent phases originated in the United States, Italy and Spain. In each case, the material was cDNA or gDNA derived from T cells, B-cell-depleted T cells, or PBMCs.

Clones were sequenced by immunoSEQ multiplex PCR, and TCRdb holds only the in-frame ones, with some missing. The table has 350,000 or so clones, 80% to 90% seen once. This sequence joins TRBV5-6 and TRBJ1-3; D ambiguous. The TCR comes from a woman under 40 with COVID-19, enrolled during active disease. Sequenced material: peripheral blood. In nucleotides, the CDR3 is TGTGCCAGCAGCAACCTCGACTTCTCTGGAAACACCATATATTTT. It translates to CASSNLDFSGNTIYF.